Below are 31 T cell receptor beta chains sequenced from a single sample in a study of T cell changes during pregnancy in multiple sclerosis (dated by TCRdb to about 2019). Preparation of the library involved the immunoSEQ multiplex PCR assay. Drawn from immuneACCESS, this table holds only the in-frame rearrangements with V and J called that TCRdb kept. Clones are partly lost; checked studies trace under half to an unresolved V gene and leave the rest unexplained. Counted in this sample were about 97,000 clones; less than 95% of them appeared once. The top ten hold roughly 0.77% of the sample. The sample consisted of peripheral blood, taken in the second trimester of pregnancy. These receptors all stem from a female donor in good health, enrolled as a control in a pregnancy study.

The chain joins TRBV6-6 to TRBJ2-7; a weak D match, TRBD1 (6 bases). Trimming removed 8 bases at V and 2 bases at J, with 10 bases between. Germline-derived CDR1 and CDR2 are MNHNY and SVGAGI (reference sequence). The CDR3 has 12 residues. CDR3 amino acids: CASQTGAYEQYF. The DNA of the CDR3 is TGTGCCAGCCAGACAGGAGCCTACGAGCAGTACTTC.

J is TRBJ1-2 and V is TRBV5-1; 10 nucleotides line up with TRBD1. Trimming took 7 bases from V and 8 from J; bases not matched to a gene: 11. Germline V gene lookup returns CDR1 SGHRS and CDR2 YFSETQ. The CDR3 extends over 14 amino acids. The CDR3 nucleotides are TGCGCCAGCCGGGACAGGGGACTAACTATGGGCTACACCTTC. As protein: CASRDRGLTMGYTF.

The chain employs TRBV18 and TRBJ2-7; TRBD2 matches 10 bases. The CDR3 extends over 15 amino acids. V shed 3 bases and J 4 bases; nucleotides not matched to a gene: 6. Germline V CDR1 and CDR2: KGHSH, LQKENI. The CDR3 bases are TGTGCCAGCTCACCCATTGCTAGCGGGGGATACGAGCAGTACTTC. Protein sequence: CASSPIASGGYEQYF.

This clone was counted a single time. The chain couples TRBV9 to TRBJ1-2, with D unclear. From germline, CDR1 is SGDLS and CDR2 YYNGEE. Deletions cut 4 bases from V and 2 bases from J, with 21 bases between. There are 17 residues in the CDR3. The CDR3 spells CASSPSWVGDFNYGYTF. The CDR3, as DNA: TGTGCCAGCAGCCCCTCGTGGGTCGGGGATTTCAACTATGGCTACACCTTC.

The chain combines TRBV9 with TRBJ1-1; TRBD1 matches at 7 bases. The germline V gene has CDR1 SGDLS and CDR2 YYNGEE. The V and J ends lost 0 bases and 6 bases, in that order; junction bases with no gene match: 8. The length of the CDR3 is 15 residues. This CDR3 reads CASSVAPTGSPEAFF. CDR3 bases: TGTGCCAGCAGCGTAGCGCCGACAGGGAGCCCTGAAGCTTTCTTT.

CDR3 DNA: TGCGCCAGCAGCCCGGGGGGGCGCGGGCTGAACACTGAAGCTTTCTTT. It encodes CASSPGGRGLNTEAFF. This chain links TRBV5-1 with TRBJ1-1; tentative D call: TRBD1 (6 bases). V was pared by 4 bases and J by 0 bases, with 16 bases between. Germline V CDR1 and CDR2: SGHRS, YFSETQ. The CDR3 runs to 16 residues.

This chain links TRBV27 with TRBJ1-1; 7 bases map to TRBD1. The germline V gene encodes CDR1 MNHEY and CDR2 SMNVEV (reference sequence). This CDR3 has 16 amino acids. Trimming took 3 bases from V and 6 from J; bases not matched to a gene: 13. CDR3 region: CASSFRTGGFGAEAFF. The CDR3 bases are TGTGCCAGCAGTTTTAGGACAGGTGGTTTTGGCGCTGAAGCTTTCTTT.

This clone was detected once. The chain combines TRBV7-8 with TRBJ2-3, with 13 positions matching TRBD2. This CDR3 is 16 amino acids long. Germline-derived CDR1 and CDR2 are SGHVS and FQNEAQ. J gave up 2 bases and V 5 bases, and 4 bases lay outside the gene matches. The CDR3 sequence is CASSPGLAGYTDTQYF. The CDR3 bases are TGTGCCAGCAGCCCGGGACTAGCGGGGTACACAGATACGCAGTATTTT.

This clone appeared once. The chain uses TRBV6-5 and TRBJ1-2; TRBD1 aligns across 7 bases. V was clipped by 6 bases and J by 5 bases; unmatched bases: 6. Germline values: CDR1 MNHEY, CDR2 SVGAGI. This CDR3 has 13 amino acids. CDR3 amino acids: CASRRDRLYGYTF. The DNA for the CDR3 is TGTGCCAGCAGACGGGACAGACTTTATGGCTACACCTTC.

The J gene is TRBJ2-2, the V gene TRBV7-6; D may be TRBD1 (6 bases). Deletions cut 6 bases from V and 0 bases from J, with 20 bases between. CDR3 length: 18 amino acids. Germline V gene sequence: CDR1 SGHVS, CDR2 FNYEAQ. DNA of the CDR3: TGTGCCAGCAGTTTAAGGACAGAACCGCTAACGAACACCGGGGAGCTGTTTTTT. Amino acid sequence: CASSLRTEPLTNTGELFF.

This chain joins TRBV28 and TRBJ2-2; 8 nucleotides agree with TRBD1. CDR3 size: 15 residues. CDR1 and CDR2 (germline): MDHEN, SYDVKM. Germline trimming cut 5 bases from V and 1 base from J; bases unmatched to any gene: 3. CDR3 DNA: TGTGCCAGCAGTCCAGGGGGCGAGAACACCGGGGAGCTGTTTTTT. Protein product: CASSPGGENTGELFF.

The rearrangement joins TRBV11-2 to TRBJ1-5, with TRBD1 matching over 10 bases. The V segment lost 5 bases and the J segment 3 bases; nucleotides outside the gene matches: 4. The germline V gene has CDR1 SGHAT and CDR2 FQNNGV. This CDR3 is 15 amino acids long. CDR3 loop: CASSMDRGFNQPQHF. CDR3 DNA: TGTGCCAGCAGCATGGACAGGGGGTTCAATCAGCCCCAGCATTTT.

This clone was recorded only once. This chain uses TRBV14 with TRBJ2-7; no firm D call. The CDR3 has 14 residues. The ends were cut back, 1 base at V and 2 bases at J, with 9 bases in the middle. In germline, CDR1 is SGHDN, CDR2 FVKESK. CDR3 sequence (DNA): TGTGCCAGCAGCCAAGCTTATTTCCCCTACGAGCAGTACTTC. It yields the protein CASSQAYFPYEQYF.

This sequence joins TRBV6-1 and TRBJ1-5, with D unclear. The CDR3 is made up of 14 amino acids. Germline values: CDR1 MNHNS, CDR2 SASEGT. The germline V and J ends were trimmed by 1 base and 7 bases, with 11 bases remaining between them. CDR3 DNA: TGTGCCAGCAGTGAAGGGGAGGGAGGGCAGCCCCAGCATTTT. Translating gives CASSEGEGGQPQHF.

This clone was found once. The chain employs TRBV6-1 and TRBJ2-7; TRBD1 aligns across 9 bases. Looked up from germline, CDR1 is MNHNS and CDR2 is SASEGT. The CDR3 runs to 15 residues. V lost 6 bases and J lost 3; bases outside the gene matches: 9. In DNA form, the CDR3 reads TGTGCCAGCAGCCAGTTACCGGGACAGGGCTACGAGCAGTACTTC. It encodes CASSQLPGQGYEQYF.

V usage is TRBV7-9 and J usage is TRBJ2-3, with D perhaps TRBD1 (6 bases). Per the germline V gene, CDR1 is SEHNR and CDR2 is FQNEAQ (reference sequence). The V end was cut by 4 bases, the J end by 2 bases, with 16 bases between. The CDR3 contains 16 residues. The CDR3 region is CASSSLFRTDTDTQYF. As DNA, the CDR3 is TGTGCCAGCAGCTCCCTCTTCCGGACAGACACAGATACGCAGTATTTT.

V usage is TRBV6-1 and J usage is TRBJ1-1; perhaps TRBD1 as D (6 bases). CDR1 MNHNS and CDR2 SASEGT come from the germline V gene. This CDR3 region has 16 residues. Trimming stripped 0 bases from V and 4 bases from J, with 15 bases between. CDR3 amino acids: CASSEALGQGLTEAFF. The DNA of the CDR3 is TGTGCCAGCAGTGAAGCGCTTGGGCAGGGGCTCACTGAAGCTTTCTTT.

The chain links TRBV19 to TRBJ2-5; TRBD1 agrees at 7 bases. CDR1 LNHDA and CDR2 SQIVND come from the germline V gene (reference sequence). J gave up 4 bases and V 6 bases, and 2 bases lay outside the gene matches. The CDR3 contains 12 residues. In DNA, the CDR3 is TGTGCCAGTAGGGGACAGACAGAGACCCAGTACTTC. Residues: CASRGQTETQYF.

The chain joins TRBV5-1 to TRBJ2-3; TRBD2 is a possible D gene (6 bases). Per the germline V gene, CDR1 is SGHRS and CDR2 is YFSETQ. The CDR3 is made up of 16 amino acids. Trimming left V 0 bases short and J 3 bases short, with 14 bases between. CDR3 residues: CASSLGGGIGTDTQYF. The CDR3 nucleotides are TGCGCCAGCAGCTTGGGTGGCGGGATAGGAACAGATACGCAGTATTTT.

Here the CDR3 DNA reads TGTGCCAGTAGTATGATAGGACTAGCCGTTCTTGGAACAGATACGCAGTATTTT. Protein: CASSMIGLAVLGTDTQYF. The chain carries TRBV19 and TRBJ2-3, with TRBD2 identical over 8 bases. Germline V CDR1 and CDR2: LNHDA, SQIVND (reference sequence). The trim removed 3 bases at V and 3 bases at J, leaving 14 bases unmatched. CDR3 size: 18 residues.

The CDR3: CASSAGTSYEKLFF. In nucleotides, the CDR3 is TGTGCCAGCAGCGCCGGGACATCCTATGAAAAACTGTTTTTT. The rearrangement uses TRBV9 and TRBJ1-4; a possible D gene is TRBD1 (6 bases). Trimming took 3 bases from V and 6 from J, leaving 12 bases between them. The germline V gene has CDR1 SGDLS and CDR2 YYNGEE. CDR3 length: 14 amino acids.

This clone was counted a single time. The chain carries TRBV5-1 and TRBJ2-7; 8 bases are shared with TRBD1. V dropped 1 base and J dropped 6; count of bases not matched to a gene: 9. In germline, CDR1 is SGHRS, CDR2 YFSETQ. This CDR3 region has 15 residues. Here the CDR3 DNA reads TGCGCCAGCAGCTTGCTGGACAGGGCCGGGGGCGAGCAGTACTTC. This sequence encodes CASSLLDRAGGEQYF.

The V gene is TRBV18, the J gene TRBJ2-7, with D maybe TRBD1 (5 bases). The CDR3 contains 15 residues. Germline CDR1 reads KGHSH; CDR2 reads LQKENI. The V gene lost 2 bases and the J gene lost 6 bases, with 17 bases spanning the gap. CDR3 sequence (DNA): TGTGCCAGCTCACCAAGTCTGGACATCCCCTCCGAGCAGTACTTC. Translation gives CASSPSLDIPSEQYF.

The rearrangement joins TRBV29-1 to TRBJ2-1; maybe TRBD2 (5 bases). CDR1 SQVTM and CDR2 ANQGSEA come from the germline V gene. V gave up 1 base and J gave up 0 bases, with 10 bases separating them. The CDR3 contains 15 residues. The CDR3 region is CSVEASAGSYNEQFF. Here the CDR3 DNA reads TGCAGCGTTGAAGCCTCCGCGGGCTCCTACAATGAGCAGTTCTTC.

This chain connects TRBV9 to TRBJ1-6; the match to TRBD1 covers 9 bases. Germline V gene data show CDR1 as SGDLS and CDR2 as YYNGEE. The V segment lost 4 bases and the J segment 8 bases; nucleotides outside the gene matches: 4. The CDR3 is made up of 14 amino acids. The CDR3 region has the DNA TGTGCCAGCAGCTCCAGACAGGGGGATTCACCCCTCCACTTT. It translates to CASSSRQGDSPLHF.

The CDR3 DNA follows: TGTGCCAGCAGCAAGCGGGCGGGGTACACCGGGGAGCTGTTTTTT. It specifies CASSKRAGYTGELFF. This chain uses TRBV25-1 with TRBJ2-2; D is possibly TRBD2 (6 bases). The CDR3 runs 15 residues. The V end lost 6 bases, the J end lost 3 bases, and 14 bases lay between the germline ends. Germline CDR1 and CDR2: MGHDK and SYGVNS.

This CDR3 reads CASSLTEGANTIYF. CDR3 coding DNA: TGTGCCAGCTCACTAACGGAGGGGGCGAACACCATATATTTT. The chain combines TRBV18 with TRBJ1-3; 7 bases line up with TRBD1. The CDR3 runs to 14 residues. Per germline, CDR1 KGHSH and CDR2 LQKENI. V lost 4 bases to trimming and J lost 7 bases; unmatched junction nucleotides: 7.

The V gene is TRBV5-1, the J gene TRBJ2-2, with D perhaps matching TRBD1 (5 bases). Germline CDR1 is SGHRS and CDR2 is YFSETQ. The CDR3 has 16 residues. V lost 0 bases to trimming and J lost 0 bases, with 9 bases between them. This CDR3 reads CASSLARASNTGELFF. In DNA form, the CDR3 reads TGCGCCAGCAGCTTGGCCAGGGCATCGAACACCGGGGAGCTGTTTTTT. The full variable domain, with the rest looked up from reference TRBV5-1 and TRBJ2-2, is KAGVTQTPRYLIKTRGQQVTLSCSPISGHRSVSWYQQTPGQGLQFLFEYFSETQRNKGNFPGRFSGRQFSNSRSEMNVSTLELGDSALYLCASSLARASNTGELFFGEGSRLTVL.

The chain joins TRBV5-6 to TRBJ2-7; 7 bases align to TRBD2. The V gene end was trimmed by 3 bases and the J gene end by 2 bases; junction bases not matched to a gene: 5. The CDR3 has 14 amino acids. Germline values: CDR1 SGHDT, CDR2 YYEEEE. The CDR3 reads CASSSASGAYEQYF. The CDR3 DNA reads TGTGCCAGCAGCTCGGCTAGCGGAGCCTACGAGCAGTACTTC.

The chain carries TRBV25-1 and TRBJ2-2; possible D gene TRBD2, 5 bases. From germline, CDR1 is MGHDK and CDR2 SYGVNS. CDR3 length: 13 residues. V was cut by 5 bases and J by 7 bases, with 11 bases left in between. Here the CDR3 reads CASSPRGIGELFF. For the CDR3, the DNA is TGTGCCAGCAGTCCCCGGGGTATCGGGGAGCTGTTTTTT. The variable domain in full, with the rest retrieved from reference TRBV25-1 and TRBJ2-2, is EADIYQTPRYLVIGTGKKITLECSQTMGHDKMYWYQQDPGMELHLIHYSYGVNSTEKGDLSSESTVSRIRTEHFPLTLESARPSHTSQYLCASSPRGIGELFFGEGSRLTVL.

The V gene is TRBV28, the J gene TRBJ2-7; D remains unclear. Deletions cut 1 base from V and 9 bases from J, with 10 bases between. Germline CDR1 reads MDHEN; CDR2 reads SYDVKM. The CDR3 consists of 12 residues. The CDR3 region has the DNA TGTGCCAGCAGTTTATTCACGGCAGGGCAGTACTTC. Amino acids: CASSLFTAGQYF.